A single sample gave rise to the 8 T cell receptor beta chains below, sequenced in a study of T cell repertoires in cytomegalovirus infection. TCRdb processed the reads anew with MiXCR; each CDR3 protein has one entry. Altogether about 260,000 distinct CDR3 sequences are present, 9.1% being singletons, with the ten largest covering more than 13%. The sequencing input was PBMCs. The receptor source for this set is a human donor in good health (CMV status not recorded). Some clones in this sample may be carry-over from other donors' samples.

This clonotype was observed a few times. The J gene is TRBJ2-3, the V gene TRBV12-3 or TRBV12-4; 13 nucleotides line up with TRBD2. V shed 1 base, J shed 10 bases, and the junction held 2 bases outside the gene matches. This CDR3 spans 14 amino acids. The CDR3 DNA is TGTGCCAGCAGTTTAGGGACTAGCGGGGGCGCGCAGTATTTT. The encoded protein is CASSLGTSGGAQYF.

This chain uses TRBV4-1 with TRBJ1-1, with D unresolved. This CDR3 region has 14 residues. V was trimmed by 5 bases and J by 1 base, leaving 11 bases between them. Germline CDR1 MGHRA, CDR2 YSYEKL. Here the CDR3 DNA reads TGCGCCAGCAGCTACCGCCAAGGGAACACTGAAGCTTTCTTT. Translated, it gives CASSYRQGNTEAFF.

This clonotype was seen many times. The rearrangement joins TRBV30 to TRBJ1-5; D gene uncertain. Looked up from germline, CDR1 is GTSNPN and CDR2 is SVGIG (reference sequence). The CDR3 has 15 amino acids. V was cut by 0 bases and J by 2 bases, with 11 bases left in between. The CDR3 spells CAWSVASWGNQPQHF. Written as DNA, the CDR3 is TGTGCCTGGAGTGTCGCCTCGTGGGGCAATCAGCCCCAGCATTTT.

At least ten counts were recorded for this clonotype. The J gene is TRBJ1-1, the V gene TRBV6-2 or TRBV6-3, with TRBD1 as a possible D gene (5 bases). In germline, CDR1 is MNHEY, CDR2 SVGEGT. This CDR3 has 18 amino acids. Trimming pared 2 bases from V and 10 bases from J, leaving 29 bases between. CDR3 in DNA: TGTGCCAGCAGTTACGGTAGGAGGAACCGCCCGGACGGAAGGGGAGCTTTCTTT. Translation: CASSYGRRNRPDGRGAFF.

The gene calls are TRBV19 and TRBJ1-1, with a weak D call TRBD1 (5 bases). CDR3 length equals 13 residues. Between the trimmed V and J ends, which lost 4 bases and 5 bases, there was a span of 11 bases. Germline V gives CDR1 LNHDA, CDR2 SQIVND (reference sequence). The CDR3: CASSRDGPTEAFF. In DNA form, the CDR3 reads TGTGCCAGTAGTAGGGACGGGCCGACTGAAGCTTTCTTT.

The chain joins TRBV20-1 to TRBJ2-2; 9 nucleotides line up with TRBD2. CDR3 length: 16 residues. Germline V lookup: CDR1 DFQATT, CDR2 SNEGSKA (reference sequence). V was pared by 3 bases and J by 4 bases, with 9 bases of the junction left unmatched. CDR3 coding DNA: TGCAGTGCTAGGGGTGTGCGGGGGGGCCGCACCGGGGAGCTGTTTTTT. Translation gives CSARGVRGGRTGELFF.

This clonotype was counted ten times or more. This CDR3 is CAWSPDGTNTEAFF. The CDR3 nucleotides are TGTGCCTGGAGTCCCGACGGAACTAACACTGAAGCTTTCTTT. This chain connects TRBV30 to TRBJ1-1; D gene ambiguous. The CDR3 consists of 14 residues. CDR1 and CDR2 from the germline V gene are GTSNPN and SVGIG (reference sequence). Trimming removed 2 bases at V and 2 bases at J, with 12 bases between. Filled out from reference TRBV30 and TRBJ1-1, the complete variable domain reads SQTIHQWPATLVQPVGSPLSLECTVEGTSNPNLYWYRQAAGRGLQLLFYSVGIGQISSEVPQNLSASRPQDRQFILSSKKLLLSDSGFYLCAWSPDGTNTEAFFGQGTRLTVV.

This clonotype was seen ten or more times. V usage is TRBV7-9 and J usage is TRBJ1-5, with a weak D call TRBD1 (5 bases). CDR3 length equals 16 residues. V lost 1 base, J lost 4 bases, and 14 bases lay in between. From germline, CDR1 is SEHNR and CDR2 FQNEAQ (reference sequence). The CDR3 sequence is CASSLESVQGNQPQHF. The CDR3 DNA reads TGTGCCAGCAGCTTAGAATCGGTCCAGGGTAATCAGCCCCAGCATTTT. The variable domain in full, completed from reference TRBV7-9 and TRBJ1-5, reads DTGVSQNPRHKITKRGQNVTFRCDPISEHNRLYWYRQTLGQGPEFLTYFQNEAQLEKSRLLSDRFSAERPKGSFSTLEIQRTEQGDSAMYLCASSLESVQGNQPQHFGDGTRLSIL.